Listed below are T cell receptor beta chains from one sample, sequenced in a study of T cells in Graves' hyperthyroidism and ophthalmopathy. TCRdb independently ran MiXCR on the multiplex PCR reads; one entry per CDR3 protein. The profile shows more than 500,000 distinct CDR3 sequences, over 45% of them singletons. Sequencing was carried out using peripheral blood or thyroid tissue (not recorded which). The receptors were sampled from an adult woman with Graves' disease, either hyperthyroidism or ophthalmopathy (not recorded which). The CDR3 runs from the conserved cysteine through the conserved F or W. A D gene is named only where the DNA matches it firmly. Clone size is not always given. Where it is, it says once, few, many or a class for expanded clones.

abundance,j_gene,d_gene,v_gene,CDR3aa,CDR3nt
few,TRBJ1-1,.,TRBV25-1,CASSSRRGGDTEAFF,TGTGCCAGCAGTTCTCGCAGGGGTGGAGACACTGAAGCTTTCTTT
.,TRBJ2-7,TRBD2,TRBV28,CASRGLAGEQYF,TGTGCCAGCAGGGGACTAGCGGGAGAGCAGTACTTC
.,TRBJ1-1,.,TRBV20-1,CSARAARPALGAFF,TGCAGTGCTAGAGCTGCGAGGCCGGCGTTGGGGGCTTTCTTT
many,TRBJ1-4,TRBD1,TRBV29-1,CSVENTGTGDEKLFF,TGCAGCGTTGAGAATACCGGGACAGGGGATGAAAAACTGTTTTTT
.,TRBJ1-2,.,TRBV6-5,CASSLEKGRYGYTF,TGTGCCAGCAGTTTAGAGAAGGGTCGCTATGGCTACACCTTC
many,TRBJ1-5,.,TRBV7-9,CASSQTGDQPQHF,TGTGCCAGCAGCCAGACGGGGGATCAGCCCCAGCATTTT
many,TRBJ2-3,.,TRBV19,CASRRDTSTDTQYF,TGTGCCAGTAGGCGGGACACTAGCACAGATACGCAGTATTTT
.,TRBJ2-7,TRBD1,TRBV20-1,CSAQYLGQGGEQYF,TGCAGTGCTCAGTATCTCGGACAGGGGGGCGAGCAGTACTTC
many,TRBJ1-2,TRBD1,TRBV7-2,CASSRTGGLYGYTF,TGTGCCAGCAGTCGGACAGGGGGCCTCTATGGCTACACCTTC
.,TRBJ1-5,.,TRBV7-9,CASSTTDNSNQPQHF,TGTGCCAGCAGCACGACAGATAATAGCAATCAGCCCCAGCATTTT
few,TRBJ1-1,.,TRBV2,CASSAPGRLDTEAFF,TGTGCCAGCAGTGCCCCGGGAAGATTGGACACTGAAGCTTTCTTT
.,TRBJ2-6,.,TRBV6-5,CASSYEGGSGANVLTF,TGTGCCAGCAGTTACGAGGGGGGCTCTGGGGCCAACGTCCTGACTTTC
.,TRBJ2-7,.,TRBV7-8,CASSLVAQGDSSYEQYF,TGTGCCAGCAGCTTAGTCGCCCAGGGTGATTCCTCCTACGAGCAGTACTTC
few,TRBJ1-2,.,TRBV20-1,CSARGDTGYDGYTF,TGCAGTGCTAGAGGGGACACCGGCTACGATGGCTACACCTTC
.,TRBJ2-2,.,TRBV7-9,CASRAYTSAAGELFF,TGTGCCAGCAGGGCCTATACGTCCGCCGCCGGGGAGCTGTTTTTT
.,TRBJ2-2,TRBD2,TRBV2,CASILGGGSAGELFF,TGTGCCAGCATCCTAGGTGGCGGGAGCGCCGGGGAGCTGTTTTTT
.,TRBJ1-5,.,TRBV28,CASSSYTSNQPQHF,TGTGCCAGCAGTTCATACACGAGCAATCAGCCCCAGCATTTT
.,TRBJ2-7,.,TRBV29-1,CSVVTGSYEQYF,TGCAGCGTCGTGACAGGATCCTACGAGCAGTACTTC
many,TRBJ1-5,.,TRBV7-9,CASSPGGNQPQHF,TGTGCCAGCAGCCCAGGGGGCAATCAGCCCCAGCATTTT
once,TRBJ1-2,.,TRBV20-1,CSASRPGDDGYTF,TGCAGTGCTAGCCGACCTGGGGACGATGGCTACACCTTC
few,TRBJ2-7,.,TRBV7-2,CASSFPSMQQYF,TGTGCCAGCAGCTTCCCCTCTATGCAGCAGTACTTC
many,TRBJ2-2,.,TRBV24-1,CATLGHSNTGELFF,TGTGCCACCCTAGGACACTCGAACACCGGGGAGCTGTTTTTT
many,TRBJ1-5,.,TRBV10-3,CAISGVAGEPQHF,TGTGCCATCAGTGGGGTAGCGGGGGAGCCCCAGCATTTT
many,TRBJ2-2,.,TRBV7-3,CASSLTGGGDTGELFF,TGTGCCAGCAGCTTAACGGGGGGGGGCGACACCGGGGAGCTGTTTTTT
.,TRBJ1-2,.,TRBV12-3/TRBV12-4,CASSFYPGSGYGYTF,TGTGCCAGCAGTTTTTATCCAGGGAGTGGCTATGGCTACACCTTC
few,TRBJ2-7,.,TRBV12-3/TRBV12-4,CASSLGAGDLYEQYF,TGTGCCAGCAGTTTAGGGGCAGGCGATCTATACGAGCAGTACTTC
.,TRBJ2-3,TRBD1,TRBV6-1,CASSEGQGADTQYF,TGTGCCAGCAGTGAAGGACAGGGCGCAGATACGCAGTATTTT
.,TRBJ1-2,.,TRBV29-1,CSVEAGEAPGGMNGYTF,TGCAGCGTTGAGGCAGGAGAAGCGCCCGGGGGTATGAATGGCTACACCTTC
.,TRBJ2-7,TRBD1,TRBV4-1,CASSQVRDRVYEQYF,TGCGCCAGCAGCCAAGTACGGGACAGGGTATACGAGCAGTACTTC
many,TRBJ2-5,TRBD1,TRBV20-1,CSARAGQGRAETQYF,TGCAGTGCTAGAGCAGGACAGGGAAGGGCAGAGACCCAGTACTTC
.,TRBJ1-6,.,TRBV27,CASRFGVSSSYNSPLHF,TGTGCCAGCAGATTCGGTGTCAGCAGCTCCTATAATTCACCCCTCCACTTT
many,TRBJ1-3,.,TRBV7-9,CAGMEGSGNTIYF,TGTGCCGGGATGGAGGGCTCTGGAAACACCATATATTTT